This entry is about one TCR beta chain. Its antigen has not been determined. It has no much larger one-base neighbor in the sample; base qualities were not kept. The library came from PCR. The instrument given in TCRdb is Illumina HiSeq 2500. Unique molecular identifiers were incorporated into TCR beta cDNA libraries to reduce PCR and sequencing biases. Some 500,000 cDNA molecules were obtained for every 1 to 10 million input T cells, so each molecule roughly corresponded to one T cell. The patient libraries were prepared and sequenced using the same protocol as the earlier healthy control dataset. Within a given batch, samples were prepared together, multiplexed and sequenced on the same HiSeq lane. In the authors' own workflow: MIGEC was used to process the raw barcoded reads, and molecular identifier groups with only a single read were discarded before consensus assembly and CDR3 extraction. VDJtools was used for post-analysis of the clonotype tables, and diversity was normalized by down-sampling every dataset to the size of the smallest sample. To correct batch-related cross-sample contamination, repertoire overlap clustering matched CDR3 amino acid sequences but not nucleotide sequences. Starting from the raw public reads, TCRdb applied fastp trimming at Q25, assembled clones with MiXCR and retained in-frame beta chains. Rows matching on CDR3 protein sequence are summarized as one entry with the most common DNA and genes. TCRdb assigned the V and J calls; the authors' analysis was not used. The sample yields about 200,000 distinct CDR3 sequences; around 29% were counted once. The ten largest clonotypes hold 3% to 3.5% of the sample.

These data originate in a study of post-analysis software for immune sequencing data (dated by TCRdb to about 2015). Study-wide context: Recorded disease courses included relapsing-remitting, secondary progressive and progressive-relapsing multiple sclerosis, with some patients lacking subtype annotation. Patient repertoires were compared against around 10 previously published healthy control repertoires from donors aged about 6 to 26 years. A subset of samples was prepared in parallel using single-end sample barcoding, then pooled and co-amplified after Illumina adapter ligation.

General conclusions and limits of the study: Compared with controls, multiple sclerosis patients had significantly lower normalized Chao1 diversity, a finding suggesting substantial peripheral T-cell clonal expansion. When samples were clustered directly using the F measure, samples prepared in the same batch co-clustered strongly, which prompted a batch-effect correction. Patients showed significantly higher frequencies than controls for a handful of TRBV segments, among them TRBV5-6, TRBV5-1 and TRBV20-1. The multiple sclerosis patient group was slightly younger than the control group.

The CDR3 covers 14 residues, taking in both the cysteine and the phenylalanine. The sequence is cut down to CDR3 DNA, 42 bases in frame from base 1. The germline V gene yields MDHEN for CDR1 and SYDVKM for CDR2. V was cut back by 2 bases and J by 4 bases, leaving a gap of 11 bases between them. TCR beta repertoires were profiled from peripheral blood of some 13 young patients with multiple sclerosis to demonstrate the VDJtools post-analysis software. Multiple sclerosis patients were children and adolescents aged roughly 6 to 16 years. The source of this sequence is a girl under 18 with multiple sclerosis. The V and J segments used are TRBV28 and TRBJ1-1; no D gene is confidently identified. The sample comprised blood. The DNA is TGTGCCAGCAGTTTAGCCCAGGAGGGCACTGAAGCTTTCTTT. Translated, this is CASSLAQEGTEAFF.